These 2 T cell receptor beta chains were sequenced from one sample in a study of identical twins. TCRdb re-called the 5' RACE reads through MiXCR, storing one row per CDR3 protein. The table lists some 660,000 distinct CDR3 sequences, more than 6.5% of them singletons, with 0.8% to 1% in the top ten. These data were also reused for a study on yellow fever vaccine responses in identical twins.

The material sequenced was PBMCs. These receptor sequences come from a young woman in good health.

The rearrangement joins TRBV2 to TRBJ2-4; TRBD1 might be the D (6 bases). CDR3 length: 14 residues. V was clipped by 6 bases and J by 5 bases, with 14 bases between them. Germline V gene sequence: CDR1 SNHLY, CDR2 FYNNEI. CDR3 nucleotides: TGTGCCAGCAGGCGATTTGGGGGCCAAAACATTCAGTACTTC. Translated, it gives CASRRFGGQNIQYF. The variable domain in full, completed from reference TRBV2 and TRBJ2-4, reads EPEVTQTPSHQVTQMGQEVILRCVPISNHLYFYWYRQILGQKVEFLVSFYNNEISEKSEIFDDQFSVERPDGSNFTLKIRSTKLEDSAMYFCASRRFGGQNIQYFGAGTRLSVL.

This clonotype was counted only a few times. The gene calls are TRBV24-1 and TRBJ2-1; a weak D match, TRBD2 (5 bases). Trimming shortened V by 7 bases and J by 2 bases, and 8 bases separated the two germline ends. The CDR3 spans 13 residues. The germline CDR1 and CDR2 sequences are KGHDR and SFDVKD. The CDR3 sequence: CATRAGTYNEQFF. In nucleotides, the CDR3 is TGTGCCACCAGAGCCGGGACCTACAATGAGCAGTTCTTC.